Presented here are 26 T cell receptor beta chains from one specimen sequenced in a study of T-cell memory formation after mild COVID-19. One entry per CDR3 protein, called by TCRdb with MiXCR from the 5' RACE reads. The table shows approximately 100,000 distinct CDR3 sequences, with about a sixth occurring only once. Sequenced: PBMCs or a T cell subset sorted from them (not recorded which). The receptors originated from an adult woman who had mild COVID-19 (a few samples of this study predate the infection). Cell type and time point are not known.

The rearrangement uses TRBV11-2 and TRBJ2-3; D is unclear. Germline CDR1 and CDR2: SGHAT and FQNNGV. The CDR3 totals 17 residues. The V and J ends lost 3 bases and 2 bases respectively, with 18 bases between them. CDR3 region: CASSLPLSSWATDTQYF. The CDR3 DNA reads TGTGCCAGCAGCTTGCCCCTCTCCAGCTGGGCCACAGATACGCAGTATTTT. Full variable domain (outside the CDR3, taken from reference TRBV11-2 and TRBJ2-3): EAGVAQSPRYKIIEKRQSVAFWCNPISGHATLYWYQQILGQGPKLLIQFQNNGVVDDSQLPKDRFSAERLKGVDSTLKIQPAKLEDSAVYLCASSLPLSSWATDTQYFGPGTRLTVL.

V usage is TRBV4-2 and J usage is TRBJ2-7; D is perhaps TRBD1 or TRBD2 (5 bases each). Looked up from germline, CDR1 is LGHNA and CDR2 is YNFKEQ. V was clipped by 1 base and J by 2 bases, with 12 bases between them. CDR3 length: 15 amino acids. The DNA for the CDR3 is TGTGCCAGCAGCCAAGCGGGGCTAGGTACCTACGAGCAGTACTTC. Translation: CASSQAGLGTYEQYF.

This clonotype has more than one count but fewer than ten. The chain employs TRBV4-2 and TRBJ2-7; 8 bases align to TRBD2. The germline CDR1 and CDR2 sequences are LGHNA and YNFKEQ. Trimming at V came to 7 bases and at J to 3 bases, leaving 14 bases not matched to a gene. The CDR3 loop spans 16 amino acids. CDR3 in amino acids: CASTFSGGAAGYEQYF. CDR3 in DNA: TGTGCCAGCACCTTCTCGGGGGGGGCGGCGGGCTACGAGCAGTACTTC.

This clonotype was seen a handful of times. The chain has TRBV30 and TRBJ2-7; TRBD1 matches 7 bases. CDR3 length: 15 residues. The J segment lost 0 bases and the V segment lost 2 bases, leaving 7 bases of the junction unmatched. Germline CDR1 and CDR2: GTSNPN and SVGIG (reference sequence). The CDR3 is CAWSQAGTVSYEQYF. The CDR3 DNA follows: TGTGCCTGGAGTCAGGCCGGGACAGTCTCCTACGAGCAGTACTTC.

V usage is TRBV13 and J usage is TRBJ2-1; D not certain. This CDR3 comprises 17 residues. V was pared by 0 bases and J by 8 bases, with 20 bases between. CDR1 is PRHDT and CDR2 is FYEKMQ in the germline V gene (reference sequence). CDR3 residues: CASSLGGLAVWVDEQFF. The CDR3 nucleotides read TGTGCCAGCAGCTTAGGCGGGTTGGCTGTCTGGGTCGATGAGCAGTTCTTC.

V usage is TRBV3-1 and J usage is TRBJ2-7, with D perhaps matching TRBD2 (5 bases). CDR1 and CDR2 (germline): LGHDT, YNNKEL (reference sequence). This CDR3 region has 14 residues. V was cut by 3 bases and J by 3 bases, with 12 bases left in between. CDR3 nucleotide sequence: TGTGCCAGCAGCCAGCAGCAGGACTTCTACGAGCAGTACTTC. This sequence encodes CASSQQQDFYEQYF.

This clonotype was counted a few times. The chain has TRBV5-1 and TRBJ2-3; maybe TRBD1 (5 bases). This CDR3 comprises 14 residues. Germline values: CDR1 SGHRS, CDR2 YFSETQ. V was cut by 1 base and J by 2 bases, with 8 bases left in between. CDR3 protein: CASSLYRHTDTQYF. The CDR3 DNA reads as TGCGCCAGCAGCTTGTACAGGCACACAGATACGCAGTATTTT.

A few counts support this clonotype. The chain links TRBV7-9 to TRBJ1-4, with TRBD1 as a possible D gene (5 bases). Germline V gene data show CDR1 as SEHNR and CDR2 as FQNEAQ (reference sequence). V was pared by 4 bases and J by 4 bases, with 13 bases between. The CDR3 is 15 residues long. Here the CDR3 DNA reads TGTGCCAGCAGCTCGACAGTACGACTTAATGAAAAACTGTTTTTT. Protein product: CASSSTVRLNEKLFF.

This chain connects TRBV21-1 to TRBJ2-7. TRBV21-1 has pseudogene status. CDR3 length equals 14 residues. The CDR3 protein is CASSKRPTFYEQYF. The CDR3 DNA follows: TGTGCCAGCAGCAAACGACCGACCTTCTACGAGCAGTACTTC.

The chain has TRBV7-9 and TRBJ2-1, with TRBD2 identical over 7 bases. This CDR3 comprises 18 residues. The germline CDR1 and CDR2 sequences are SEHNR and FQNEAQ (reference sequence). Unmatched junction bases numbered 12, after V lost 4 bases and J lost 0 bases. As DNA, the CDR3 is TGTGCCAGCAGCTCCGGGCCTGGACTAGTGAGCTCCTACAATGAGCAGTTCTTC. It codes for CASSSGPGLVSSYNEQFF.

This clonotype was observed a few times. This rearrangement joins TRBV4-1 to TRBJ1-4, with a weak D call TRBD1 (6 bases). Trimming pared 4 bases from V and 2 bases from J, leaving 11 bases between. The CDR3 runs 15 residues. Germline V gives CDR1 MGHRA, CDR2 YSYEKL. The CDR3 protein is CASSRAGETNEKLFF. The CDR3 DNA reads TGCGCCAGCAGCCGAGCAGGGGAGACTAATGAAAAACTGTTTTTT.

V usage is TRBV4-3 and J usage is TRBJ2-1, with D maybe TRBD1 (5 bases). V was pared by 0 bases and J by 2 bases, with 11 bases between. Per germline, CDR1 LGHNA and CDR2 YSLEER. The CDR3 covers 16 residues. The CDR3 reads CASSQEAQDPYNEQFF. For the CDR3, the DNA is TGCGCCAGCAGCCAAGAGGCACAGGACCCCTACAATGAGCAGTTCTTC.

The chain is built from TRBV4-2 and TRBJ2-1, with D possibly matching TRBD1 (6 bases). Germline CDR1 reads LGHNA; CDR2 reads YNFKEQ. The CDR3 has 15 residues. V was pared by 3 bases and J by 9 bases, with 18 bases between. The CDR3 sequence is CASSQAGWGPGEQFF. For the CDR3, the DNA is TGTGCCAGCAGCCAGGCCGGCTGGGGGCCAGGTGAGCAGTTCTTC.

As regards this clonotype: Because the CDR3's place on the DNA is in doubt, the DNA is left out and the CDR3 is given as listed by TCRdb. The chain employs TRBV27 and TRBJ2-1; the table's D call, TRBD1, was not checked against the DNA. The CDR3 spans 16 residues, counting both ends. From germline, CDR1 is MNHEY and CDR2 SMNVEV (reference sequence). The CDR3 loop reads CASSILDGGLTNEQFF.

The rearrangement uses TRBV12-3 or TRBV12-4 and TRBJ1-1; D is perhaps TRBD1 (5 bases). This CDR3 has 13 residues. Trimming stripped 2 bases from V and 6 bases from J, with 10 bases between. CDR3 sequence: CASSLSGLSEAFF. The DNA of the CDR3 is TGTGCCAGCAGTTTATCAGGGTTATCTGAAGCTTTCTTT.

This clonotype showed up just a few times. This sequence joins TRBV4-2 and TRBJ2-1; D ambiguous. The CDR3 runs 15 residues. Trimming took off 2 bases at V and 7 bases at J, with 15 bases between the two ends. CDR1 is LGHNA, CDR2 YNFKEQ, per germline. The CDR3 protein is CASSQSRSMGNEQFF. Written as DNA, the CDR3 is TGTGCCAGCAGCCAATCGCGGAGTATGGGGAATGAGCAGTTCTTC.

This clonotype showed up just a few times. This sequence joins TRBV4-3 and TRBJ2-2; 8 bases fit TRBD1. Germline V CDR1 and CDR2: LGHNA, YSLEER. Trimming took 0 bases from V and 1 from J; bases not matched to a gene: 4. This CDR3 comprises 17 residues. This chain's CDR3 is CASSQDRGTGNTGELFF. The CDR3, as DNA: TGCGCCAGCAGCCAAGATCGCGGGACAGGGAACACCGGGGAGCTGTTTTTT.

The chain joins TRBV5-1 to TRBJ2-3; D remains unclear. The CDR3 consists of 18 residues. With 2 bases removed from V and 1 base from J, the gap between germline ends came to 20 bases. Germline CDR1 reads SGHRS; CDR2 reads YFSETQ. DNA for the CDR3: TGCGCCAGCAGCTTTAAAGGGTCTAGTTTGAAAGGCACAGATACGCAGTATTTT. Amino acids: CASSFKGSSLKGTDTQYF.

The chain is built from TRBV12-3 or TRBV12-4 and TRBJ1-1; D not certain. The CDR3 is 12 residues long. V lost 2 bases, J lost 9 bases, and 10 bases lay in between. The CDR3 DNA follows: TGTGCCAGCAGTTTAATAAAGGACCAAGCTTTCTTT. This gives the protein CASSLIKDQAFF.

This clonotype was seen ten or more times. The chain has TRBV9 and TRBJ1-2; D is ambiguous. The CDR3 extends over 14 amino acids. The ends were cut back, 0 bases at V and 1 base at J, with 7 bases in the middle. Per germline, CDR1 SGDLS and CDR2 YYNGEE. The CDR3 nucleotides read TGTGCCAGCAGCGTAGACGTGGTTAACTATGGCTACACCTTC. Encoded protein: CASSVDVVNYGYTF. The variable domain in full, completed from reference TRBV9 and TRBJ1-2, reads DSGVTQTPKHLITATGQRVTLRCSPRSGDLSVYWYQQSLDQGLQFLIQYYNGEERAKGNILERFSAQQFPDLHSELNLSSLELGDSALYFCASSVDVVNYGYTFGSGTRLTVV.

CDR3 amino acids: CSAREYLAGFSDTQYF. CDR3 bases: TGCAGTGCTAGAGAATATCTAGCGGGATTTTCAGATACGCAGTATTTT. V is TRBV20-1 and J is TRBJ2-3; TRBD2 matches at 9 bases. The CDR3 runs 16 residues. The V gene end was trimmed by 0 bases and the J gene end by 4 bases; junction bases not matched to a gene: 8. Germline CDR1 reads DFQATT; CDR2 reads SNEGSKA (reference sequence).

This clonotype was counted once. CDR3 coding DNA: TGTGCCAGCAGCCCTGGGGGGGGCACTGAGCAGTTCTTC. Translation: CASSPGGGTEQFF. The J gene is TRBJ2-1, the V gene TRBV9; tentatively, D is TRBD2 (7 bases). Trimming removed 4 bases at V and 9 bases at J, with 14 bases between. Germline values: CDR1 SGDLS, CDR2 YYNGEE. The CDR3 spans 13 residues.

A few counts support this clonotype. CDR3 DNA: TGCGCCAGCAGCCAAAACCCCGGTGACATGAATGAGCAGTTCTTC. Translated, it gives CASSQNPGDMNEQFF. The chain links TRBV4-3 to TRBJ2-1; unclear D gene. The germline V gene has CDR1 LGHNA and CDR2 YSLEER. This CDR3 has 15 amino acids. V lost 2 bases, J lost 7 bases, and 15 bases lay in between.

This clonotype was observed many times. This chain uses TRBV4-1 with TRBJ2-2, with TRBD1 matching over 7 bases. The V segment lost 4 bases and the J segment 1 base; nucleotides outside the gene matches: 9. The CDR3 covers 17 residues. Germline V gene lookup returns CDR1 MGHRA and CDR2 YSYEKL. The CDR3 reads CASSLMAGQENTGELFF. CDR3 sequence (DNA): TGCGCCAGCAGCCTGATGGCCGGACAGGAGAACACCGGGGAGCTGTTTTTT.

This clonotype was seen once. The CDR3 coding sequence is TGTGCCAGTAGTATGGAGGTAGCGGGGGCATACAATGAGCAGTTCTTC. Its protein product is CASSMEVAGAYNEQFF. The gene calls are TRBV19 and TRBJ2-1, with TRBD2 matching 9 bases. The ends lost 3 bases at V and 4 bases at J; junction bases unmatched: 7. This CDR3 is 16 amino acids long. Germline loops: CDR1 LNHDA, CDR2 SQIVND (reference sequence).

This chain joins TRBV2 and TRBJ2-7, with D possibly being TRBD2 (5 bases). The CDR3 is 15 amino acids. The ends were cut back, 6 bases at V and 1 base at J, with 16 bases in the middle. The germline V gene has CDR1 SNHLY and CDR2 FYNNEI. Here the CDR3 DNA reads TGTGCCAGCAGCCCAATGGCCGGGATATCCTACGAGCAGTACTTC. Protein: CASSPMAGISYEQYF.